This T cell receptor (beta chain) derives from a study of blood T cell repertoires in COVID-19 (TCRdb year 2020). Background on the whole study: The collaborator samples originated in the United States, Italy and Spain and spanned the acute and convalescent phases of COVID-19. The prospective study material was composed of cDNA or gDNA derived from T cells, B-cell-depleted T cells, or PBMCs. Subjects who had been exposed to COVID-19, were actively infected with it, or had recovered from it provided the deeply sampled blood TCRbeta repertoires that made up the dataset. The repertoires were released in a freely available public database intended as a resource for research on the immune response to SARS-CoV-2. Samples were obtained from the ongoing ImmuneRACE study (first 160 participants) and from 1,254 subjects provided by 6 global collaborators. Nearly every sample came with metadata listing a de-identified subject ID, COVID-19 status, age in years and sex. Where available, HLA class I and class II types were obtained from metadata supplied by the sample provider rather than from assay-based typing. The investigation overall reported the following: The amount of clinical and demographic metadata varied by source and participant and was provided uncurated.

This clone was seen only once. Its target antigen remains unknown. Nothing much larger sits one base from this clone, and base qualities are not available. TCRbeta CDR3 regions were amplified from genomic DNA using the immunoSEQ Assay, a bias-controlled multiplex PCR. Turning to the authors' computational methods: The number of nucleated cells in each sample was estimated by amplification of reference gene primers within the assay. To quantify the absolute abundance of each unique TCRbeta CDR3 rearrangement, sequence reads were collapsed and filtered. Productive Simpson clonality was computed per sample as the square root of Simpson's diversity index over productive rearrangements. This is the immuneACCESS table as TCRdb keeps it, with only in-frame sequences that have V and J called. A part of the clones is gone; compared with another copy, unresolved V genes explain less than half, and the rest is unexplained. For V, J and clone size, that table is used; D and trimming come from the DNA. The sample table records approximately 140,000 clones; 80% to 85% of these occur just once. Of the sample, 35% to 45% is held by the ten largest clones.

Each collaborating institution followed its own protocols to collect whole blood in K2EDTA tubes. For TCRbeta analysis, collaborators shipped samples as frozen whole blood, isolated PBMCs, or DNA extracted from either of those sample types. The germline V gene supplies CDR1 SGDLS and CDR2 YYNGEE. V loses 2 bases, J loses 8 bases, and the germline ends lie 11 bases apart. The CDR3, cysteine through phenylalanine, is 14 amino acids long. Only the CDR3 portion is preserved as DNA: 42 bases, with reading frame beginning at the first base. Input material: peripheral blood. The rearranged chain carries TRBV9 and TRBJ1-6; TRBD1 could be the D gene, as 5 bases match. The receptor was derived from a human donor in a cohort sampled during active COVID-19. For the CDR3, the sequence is CASSVGGFDSPLHF. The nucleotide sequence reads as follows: TGTGCCAGCAGCGTGGGGGGTTTTGATTCACCCCTCCACTTT.